These 20 T cell receptor beta chains share one sample of origin, sequenced in a study of T cell responses to AZD1222 COVID-19 vaccine. Repertoires were generated with immunoSEQ multiplex PCR, while TCRdb's copy carries only in-frame clones and drops some. This repertoire shows about 150,000 clones, roughly 90% found once; its top ten account for over 1%. Sequenced material: peripheral blood, taken 28 days after the second AZD1222 dose. These receptors all stem from an adult who received the AZD1222 COVID-19 vaccine.

The V gene is TRBV7-9, the J gene TRBJ1-2; D might be TRBD1 (5 bases). Trimming cost V 8 bases and J 2 bases, with 18 bases left between them. The germline V gene has CDR1 SEHNR and CDR2 FQNEAQ (reference sequence). This CDR3 has 15 amino acids. The chain's CDR3 is CASDAPTAGNYGYTF. CDR3 bases: TGTGCCAGCGATGCGCCGACGGCAGGGAACTATGGCTACACCTTC.

The gene calls are TRBV27 and TRBJ1-2, with D perhaps matching TRBD1 (5 bases). CDR1 MNHEY and CDR2 SMNVEV come from the germline V gene (reference sequence). This CDR3 has 15 residues. The germline V and J ends were trimmed by 4 bases and 4 bases, with 16 bases remaining between them. The CDR3 DNA follows: TGTGCCAGCAGTTCCTATCCTCGGGGGAGCTATGGCTACACCTTC. It specifies CASSSYPRGSYGYTF.

This chain connects TRBV27 to TRBJ1-5; 11 positions agree with TRBD1. Per the germline V gene, CDR1 is MNHEY and CDR2 is SMNVEV (reference sequence). Unmatched junction bases numbered 3, after V lost 5 bases and J lost 6 bases. The CDR3 contains 14 residues. The CDR3 DNA is TGTGCCAGCAGTCCTGGGACAGGGGGTCAGCCCCAGCATTTT. It codes for CASSPGTGGQPQHF.

The gene calls are TRBV6-5 and TRBJ1-3; a weak D match, TRBD1 (6 bases). CDR1 and CDR2 (germline): MNHEY, SVGAGI. CDR3 length: 14 amino acids. The V end was cut by 6 bases, the J end by 1 base, with 10 bases between. The CDR3 nucleotides are TGTGCCAGCAGCGACAGGAGATCTGGAAACACCATATATTTT. Its protein product is CASSDRRSGNTIYF.

The chain uses TRBV5-1 and TRBJ2-1; 9 nucleotides agree with TRBD2. This CDR3 contains 13 residues. V lost 0 bases and J lost 15; bases outside the gene matches: 7. CDR1 is SGHRS and CDR2 is YFSETQ in the germline V gene. The CDR3 protein is CASSLVAGESGFF. The CDR3 nucleotides are TGCGCCAGCAGCTTGGTAGCGGGAGAGTCGGGGTTCTTC.

The V call is TRBV28, the J call TRBJ1-1; 8 bases fit TRBD1. V lost 5 bases to trimming and J lost 0 bases; unmatched junction nucleotides: 5. This CDR3 has 15 amino acids. CDR1 and CDR2 from the germline V gene are MDHEN and SYDVKM. The CDR3 sequence: CASSVGGQVNTEAFF. CDR3 bases: TGTGCCAGCAGTGTCGGGGGACAGGTGAACACTGAAGCTTTCTTT.

V and J are TRBV21-1 and TRBJ2-1; the table's D call, TRBD2, was not checked against the DNA. TRBV21-1 counts as a pseudogene. The CDR3 runs to 20 residues. The CDR3: CASSKAEREGHLYTYNEQFF. For the CDR3, the DNA is TGTGCCAGCAGCAAAGCAGAGCGGGAGGGACATTTATACACCTACAATGAGCAGTTCTTC.

The chain links TRBV24-1 to TRBJ2-3, with D unclear. CDR1 is KGHDR, CDR2 SFDVKD, per germline. This CDR3 has 13 amino acids. The V and J ends lost 8 bases and 1 base respectively, with 9 bases between them. CDR3 DNA: TGTGCCACCAACCACGCGGGCACAGATACGCAGTATTTT. Translation: CATNHAGTDTQYF.

The V call is TRBV29-1, the J call TRBJ2-1; 10 bases line up with TRBD2. The CDR3 is made up of 15 amino acids. V lost 6 bases to trimming and J lost 2 bases; unmatched junction nucleotides: 7. Per germline, CDR1 SQVTM and CDR2 ANQGSEA. CDR3 protein: CSVPSGGQTYNEQFF. CDR3 in DNA: TGCAGCGTCCCTAGCGGGGGACAAACCTACAATGAGCAGTTCTTC.

The genes are TRBV27 and TRBJ2-1; D is tentatively TRBD1 or TRBD2 (5 bases each). Germline V gene lookup returns CDR1 MNHEY and CDR2 SMNVEV (reference sequence). V lost 8 bases, J lost 5 bases, and 13 bases lay in between. This CDR3 contains 13 residues. CDR3 coding DNA: TGTGCCAGCGGGACGGACACACACAATGAGCAGTTCTTC. Protein: CASGTDTHNEQFF.

This chain joins TRBV7-9 and TRBJ1-2, with no clear D. The CDR3 runs to 15 residues. The ends were cut back, 6 bases at V and 3 bases at J, with 17 bases in the middle. Per the germline V gene, CDR1 is SEHNR and CDR2 is FQNEAQ (reference sequence). The CDR3 spells CASSSNLNPDYGYTF. The CDR3 bases are TGTGCCAGCAGTTCAAATCTCAATCCCGACTATGGCTACACCTTC. Full variable domain (missing parts from reference TRBV7-9 and TRBJ1-2): DTGVSQNPRHKITKRGQNVTFRCDPISEHNRLYWYRQTLGQGPEFLTYFQNEAQLEKSRLLSDRFSAERPKGSFSTLEIQRTEQGDSAMYLCASSSNLNPDYGYTFGSGTRLTVV.

In this sample, this clone turned up once. The rearrangement joins TRBV19 to TRBJ2-1; D unclear. V lost 6 bases and J lost 0, with 12 bases in between. Germline V CDR1 and CDR2: LNHDA, SQIVND (reference sequence). There are 15 residues in the CDR3. This CDR3 is CASSPGQFSYNEQFF. In DNA form, the CDR3 reads TGTGCCAGTAGCCCTGGGCAGTTCTCCTACAATGAGCAGTTCTTC.

The chain has TRBV7-3 and TRBJ1-1; TRBD1 aligns across 9 bases. Germline V lookup: CDR1 SGHTA, CDR2 FQGTGA. The CDR3 sequence is 13 residues long. The V segment lost 4 bases and the J segment 7 bases; nucleotides outside the gene matches: 4. Here the CDR3 DNA reads TGTGCCAGCAGCTGGGGGACAGGGAGTGAAGCTTTCTTT. Its translation is CASSWGTGSEAFF.

This chain links TRBV10-2 with TRBJ2-1; D remains ambiguous. The germline V and J ends were trimmed by 2 bases and 9 bases, with 8 bases remaining between them. CDR1 is WSHSY, CDR2 SAAADI, per germline. The CDR3 extends over 12 amino acids. The CDR3 here is CASSETYGEQFF. The CDR3 region has the DNA TGCGCCAGCAGTGAGACGTACGGTGAGCAGTTCTTC.

The V gene is TRBV11-2, the J gene TRBJ1-4; possible D gene TRBD1, 6 bases. V lost 3 bases to trimming and J lost 2 bases, with 10 bases between them. CDR1 SGHAT and CDR2 FQNNGV come from the germline V gene. This CDR3 has 15 amino acids. This CDR3 reads CASSFQGRTNEKLFF. As DNA, the CDR3 is TGTGCCAGCAGCTTCCAGGGGCGGACTAATGAAAAACTGTTTTTT. Combining the CDR3 with reference TRBV11-2 and TRBJ1-4 gives the whole variable domain EAGVAQSPRYKIIEKRQSVAFWCNPISGHATLYWYQQILGQGPKLLIQFQNNGVVDDSQLPKDRFSAERLKGVDSTLKIQPAKLEDSAVYLCASSFQGRTNEKLFFGSGTQLSVL.

The chain uses TRBV5-1 and TRBJ2-1; D possibly uses TRBD1 or TRBD2 (5 bases each). CDR1 is SGHRS and CDR2 is YFSETQ in the germline V gene. Between the trimmed V and J ends, which lost 0 bases and 9 bases, there was a span of 16 bases. The CDR3 spans 15 residues. The DNA of the CDR3 is TGCGCCAGCAGCTTGGAGGGACCAGGAGCTGGTGAGCAGTTCTTC. Translated: CASSLEGPGAGEQFF. Drawing the rest from reference TRBV5-1 and TRBJ2-1, the complete variable domain is KAGVTQTPRYLIKTRGQQVTLSCSPISGHRSVSWYQQTPGQGLQFLFEYFSETQRNKGNFPGRFSGRQFSNSRSEMNVSTLELGDSALYLCASSLEGPGAGEQFFGPGTRLTVL.

This chain joins TRBV19 and TRBJ1-6; 9 nucleotides agree with TRBD1. Germline loops: CDR1 LNHDA, CDR2 SQIVND (reference sequence). This CDR3 contains 15 residues. The V and J ends lost 5 bases and 9 bases, in that order; junction bases with no gene match: 8. The CDR3 DNA sequence: TGTGCCAGTAGTCTATACAGGGGGCGAGGTTCACCCCTCCACTTT. Translating it yields CASSLYRGRGSPLHF.

The chain couples TRBV27 to TRBJ2-7; D unclear. V was shortened by 3 bases and J by 3 bases, with 15 bases between the two germline ends. The germline V gene has CDR1 MNHEY and CDR2 SMNVEV (reference sequence). There are 15 residues in the CDR3. DNA of the CDR3: TGTGCCAGCAGTTTCCTCAGCAGTAGGAACTACGAGCAGTACTTC. Its protein product is CASSFLSSRNYEQYF.

CDR3 in DNA: TGTGCCAGCAGCGAGGGGGGACTAGCGGCCTACAATGAGCAGTTCTTC. This sequence encodes CASSEGGLAAYNEQFF. This rearrangement joins TRBV9 to TRBJ2-1; 11 bases line up with TRBD2. V lost 3 bases and J lost 2; bases outside the gene matches: 4. The CDR3 has 16 amino acids. Per the germline V gene, CDR1 is SGDLS and CDR2 is YYNGEE. Filled out from reference TRBV9 and TRBJ2-1, the complete variable domain reads DSGVTQTPKHLITATGQRVTLRCSPRSGDLSVYWYQQSLDQGLQFLIQYYNGEERAKGNILERFSAQQFPDLHSELNLSSLELGDSALYFCASSEGGLAAYNEQFFGPGTRLTVL.

The V and J genes are TRBV28 and TRBJ1-6; D not resolved. The germline gives CDR1 MDHEN, CDR2 SYDVKM. Trimming pared 6 bases from V and 6 bases from J, leaving 12 bases between. This CDR3 is 14 amino acids long. The CDR3 loop is CASRRGLFNSPLHF. CDR3 DNA sequence: TGTGCCAGCAGGAGAGGTCTTTTTAATTCACCCCTCCACTTT.